This T cell receptor (beta chain) is from a study of T-cell reconstitution after alpha-beta-depleted transplantation in children. Unique molecular identifiers tagged the TCRbeta library. In TCRdb, the PCR reads were re-called with MiXCR into one record per CDR3 protein. Among 300,000 to 400,000 distinct CDR3 sequences listed, 15% to 20% were seen once. The CDR3 contains 16 residues. Trimming removed 5 bases from V and 5 bases from J, with 19 bases in between. This clonotype occurred many times. The J gene is TRBJ2-4, the V gene TRBV12-3 or TRBV12-4; a weak D match, TRBD1 (6 bases). This specimen was PBMCs, mostly from graft donor cells, taken 360 days after TCRalphabeta/CD19-depleted stem cell transplant. The TCR was taken from a male patient aged 2 to 9 who had a stem cell transplant for acute lymphoblastic leukemia, so the T cells may come from the graft donor. This CDR3 reads CASSPARAGAENIQYF. The DNA of the CDR3 is TGTGCCAGCAGTCCTGCGAGGGCAGGGGCGGAAAACATTCAGTACTTC.